This T cell receptor beta chain was identified during a study of identical twins. Germline values: CDR1 SGHVS, CDR2 FQNEAQ. CDR3 length: 14 residues. V lost 2 bases, J lost 2 bases, and 3 bases stayed unmatched. TCRdb used MiXCR to reprocess the 5' RACE reads, holding one entry per CDR3 protein. The data hold approximately 670,000 distinct CDR3 sequences, with 6% to 6.5% observed a single time. This TCR was sampled from a man between 18 and 35 years old in good health. The rearrangement links TRBV7-8 to TRBJ2-7; TRBD2 matches 7 bases. Specimen: naive T cells sorted from blood. CDR3 residues: CASSLSGLAYEQYF. CDR3 in DNA: TGTGCCAGCAGCTTATCTGGACTAGCCTACGAGCAGTACTTC.